The sequence of this T cell receptor (beta chain) was determined in a study of graft-versus-host responses after intestinal transplantation. For the study at large: Grafts were multivisceral, liver-intestinal, or isolated intestinal. Findings and limits, study-wide: Declines in HvG clones occurring early post-transplant were associated with peak circulating GvH clone levels.

V was pared by 1 base and J by 13 bases, with 8 bases of the junction left unmatched. There are 15 residues in the CDR3. Looked up from germline, CDR1 is MGHRA and CDR2 is YSYEKL. As for this clone: What it binds is unknown.

The repertoire was sequenced with immunoSEQ multiplex PCR; TCRdb's copy has only in-frame clones and lacks some. In the table there are some 85,000 clones, 80% to 90% of which are singletons. This chain links TRBV4-1 with TRBJ1-6; 9 bases match TRBD1. This material consisted of unstimulated CD8+ T cells sorted from spleen or lymph node cells, taken before transplant. This TCR was sampled from a human donor who was the organ donor for an intestinal transplant. CDR3 in DNA: TGCGCCAGCAGCCAAGTTTTAGGACAGGGGTCCCCCCTCCACTTT. This sequence encodes CASSQVLGQGSPLHF.